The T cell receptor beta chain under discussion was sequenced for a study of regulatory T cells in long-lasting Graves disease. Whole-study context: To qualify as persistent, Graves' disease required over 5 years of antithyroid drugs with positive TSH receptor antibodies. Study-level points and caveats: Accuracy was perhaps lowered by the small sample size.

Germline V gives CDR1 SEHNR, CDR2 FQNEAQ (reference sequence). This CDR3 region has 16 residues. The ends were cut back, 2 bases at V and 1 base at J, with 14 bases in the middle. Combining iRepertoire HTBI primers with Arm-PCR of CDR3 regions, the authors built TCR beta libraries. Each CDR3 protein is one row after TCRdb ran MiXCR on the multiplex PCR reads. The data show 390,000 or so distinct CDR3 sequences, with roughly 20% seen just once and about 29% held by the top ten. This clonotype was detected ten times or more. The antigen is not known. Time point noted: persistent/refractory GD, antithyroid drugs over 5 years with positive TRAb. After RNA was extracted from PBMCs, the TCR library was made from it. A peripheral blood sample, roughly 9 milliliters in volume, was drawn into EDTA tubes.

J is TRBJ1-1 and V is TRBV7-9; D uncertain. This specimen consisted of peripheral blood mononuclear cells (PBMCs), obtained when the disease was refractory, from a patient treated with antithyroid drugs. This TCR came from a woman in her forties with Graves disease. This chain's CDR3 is CASSLSPARPNTEAFF. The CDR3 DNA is TGTGCCAGCAGCTTATCCCCGGCCCGACCGAACACTGAAGCTTTCTTT.